This T cell receptor beta chain was identified during a study of post-analysis software for immune sequencing data. V dropped 5 bases and J dropped 5 bases, with 8 bases sitting between them. Germline values: CDR1 SGHTA, CDR2 FQGTGA. The CDR3 covers 12 residues. Of note for this clonotype: Antigen unknown.

The authors incorporated unique molecular identifiers into the TCR beta cDNA libraries. Each CDR3 protein is one row after TCRdb ran MiXCR on the PCR reads. The sample includes some 240,000 distinct CDR3 sequences, 36% seen only once; the top ten take 4% to 5.5%. Study-wide points: Among a few TRBV segments more frequent in patients than controls were TRBV5-6, TRBV5-1 and TRBV20-1.

This TCR was sampled from a girl between 5 and 17 years old with multiple sclerosis. The material sequenced was blood. The chain joins TRBV7-3 to TRBJ2-3; D uncertain. CDR3 protein: CASSRSRDTQYF. The CDR3 DNA is TGTGCCAGCAGCCGCTCTAGAGATACGCAGTATTTT. Looking up the rest from reference TRBV7-3 and TRBJ2-3 gives the full variable domain: GAGVSQTPSNKVTEKGKYVELRCDPISGHTALYWYRQSLGQGPEFLIYFQGTGAADDSGLPNDRFFAVRPEGSVSTLKIQRTERGDSAVYLCASSRSRDTQYFGPGTRLTVL.